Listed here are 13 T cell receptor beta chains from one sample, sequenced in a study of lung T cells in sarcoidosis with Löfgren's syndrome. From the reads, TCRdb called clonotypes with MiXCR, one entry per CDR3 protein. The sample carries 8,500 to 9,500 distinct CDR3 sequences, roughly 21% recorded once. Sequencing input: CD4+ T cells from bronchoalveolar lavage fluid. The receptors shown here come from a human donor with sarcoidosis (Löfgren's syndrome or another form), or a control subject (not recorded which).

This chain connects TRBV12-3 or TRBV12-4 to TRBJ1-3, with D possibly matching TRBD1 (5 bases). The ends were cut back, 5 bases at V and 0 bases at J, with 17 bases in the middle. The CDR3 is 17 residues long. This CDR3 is CASSQRDGRYSGNTIYF. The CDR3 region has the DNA TGTGCCAGCAGTCAAAGGGACGGGAGATACTCTGGAAACACCATATATTTT.

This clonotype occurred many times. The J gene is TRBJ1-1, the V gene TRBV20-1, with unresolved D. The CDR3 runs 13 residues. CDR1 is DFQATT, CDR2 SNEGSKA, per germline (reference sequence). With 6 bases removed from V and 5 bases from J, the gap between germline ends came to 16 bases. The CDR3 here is CSARWGGETEAFF. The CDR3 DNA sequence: TGCAGTGCCAGGTGGGGAGGTGAGACTGAAGCTTTCTTT.

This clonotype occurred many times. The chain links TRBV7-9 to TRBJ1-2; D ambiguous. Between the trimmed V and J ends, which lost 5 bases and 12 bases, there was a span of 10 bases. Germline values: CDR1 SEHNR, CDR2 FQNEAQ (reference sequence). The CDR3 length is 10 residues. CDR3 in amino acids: CASSLDFDTF. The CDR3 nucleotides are TGTGCCAGCAGCCTGGACTTCGACACCTTC.

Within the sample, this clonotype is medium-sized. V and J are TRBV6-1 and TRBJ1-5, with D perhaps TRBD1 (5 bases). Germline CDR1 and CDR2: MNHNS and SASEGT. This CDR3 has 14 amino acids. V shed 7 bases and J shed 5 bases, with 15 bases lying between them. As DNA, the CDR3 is TGTGCCAGCACCCTCGGGGGACTATATCAGCCCCAGCATTTT. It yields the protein CASTLGGLYQPQHF.

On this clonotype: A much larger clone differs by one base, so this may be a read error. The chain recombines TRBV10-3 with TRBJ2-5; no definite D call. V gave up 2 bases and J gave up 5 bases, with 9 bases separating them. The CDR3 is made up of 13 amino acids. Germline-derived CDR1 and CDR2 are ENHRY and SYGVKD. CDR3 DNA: TGTGCCATCAGTGAGGGTCCCAGGGAGACCCAGTACTTC. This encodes CAISEGPRETQYF.

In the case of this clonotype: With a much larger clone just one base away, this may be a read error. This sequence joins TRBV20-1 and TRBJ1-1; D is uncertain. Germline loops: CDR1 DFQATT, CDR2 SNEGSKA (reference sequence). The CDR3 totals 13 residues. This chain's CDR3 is CGATDKTNTEAFF. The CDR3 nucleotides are TGCGGTGCAACCGACAAGACGAACACTGAAGCTTTCTTT.

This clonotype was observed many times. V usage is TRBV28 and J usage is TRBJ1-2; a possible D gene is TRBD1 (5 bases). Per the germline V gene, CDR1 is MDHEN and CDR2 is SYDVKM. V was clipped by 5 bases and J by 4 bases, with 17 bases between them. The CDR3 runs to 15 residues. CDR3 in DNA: TGTGCCAGCAGTATCCAGGGTGAGAGGGGCTATGGCTACACCTTC. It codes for CASSIQGERGYGYTF.

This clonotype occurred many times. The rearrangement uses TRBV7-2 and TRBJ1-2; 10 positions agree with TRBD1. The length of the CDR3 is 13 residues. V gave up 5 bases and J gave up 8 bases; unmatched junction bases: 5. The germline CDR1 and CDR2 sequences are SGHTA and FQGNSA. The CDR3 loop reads CASSRQGARGYTF. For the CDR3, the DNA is TGTGCCAGCAGCAGACAGGGGGCGCGGGGCTACACCTTC.

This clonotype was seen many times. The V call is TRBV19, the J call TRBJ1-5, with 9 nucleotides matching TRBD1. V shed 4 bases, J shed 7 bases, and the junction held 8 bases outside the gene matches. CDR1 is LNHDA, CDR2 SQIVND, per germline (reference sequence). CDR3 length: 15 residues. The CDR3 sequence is CASSTRDRESQPQHF. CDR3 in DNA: TGTGCCAGTAGTACGAGGGACAGGGAGAGCCAGCCCCAGCATTTT. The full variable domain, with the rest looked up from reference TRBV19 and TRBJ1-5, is DGGITQSPKYLFRKEGQNVTLSCEQNLNHDAMYWYRQDPGQGLRLIYYSQIVNDFQKGDIAEGYSVSREKKESFPLTVTSAQKNPTAFYLCASSTRDRESQPQHFGDGTRLSIL.

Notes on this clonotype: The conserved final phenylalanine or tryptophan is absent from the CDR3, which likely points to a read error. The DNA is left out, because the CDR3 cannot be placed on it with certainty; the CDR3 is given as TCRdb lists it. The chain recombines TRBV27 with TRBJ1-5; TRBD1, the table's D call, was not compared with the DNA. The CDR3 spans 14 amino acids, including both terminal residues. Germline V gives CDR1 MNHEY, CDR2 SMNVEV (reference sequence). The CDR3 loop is CASRGDRSNQPQHL.

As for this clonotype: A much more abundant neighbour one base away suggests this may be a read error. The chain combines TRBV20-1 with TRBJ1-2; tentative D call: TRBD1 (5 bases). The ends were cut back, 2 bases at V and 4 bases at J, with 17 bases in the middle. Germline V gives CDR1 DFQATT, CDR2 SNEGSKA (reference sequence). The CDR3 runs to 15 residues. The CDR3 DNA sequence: TGCAGTGCTAGAACAGATAGCTCAGGGCTCTATGGCTACACCTTC. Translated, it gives CSARTDSSGLYGYTF.

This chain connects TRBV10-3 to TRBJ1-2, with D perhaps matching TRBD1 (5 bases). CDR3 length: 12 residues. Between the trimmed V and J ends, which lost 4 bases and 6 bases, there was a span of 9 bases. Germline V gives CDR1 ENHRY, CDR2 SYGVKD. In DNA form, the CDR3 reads TGTGCCATCAGTGCGGGCAGGGATGGCTACACCTTC. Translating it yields CAISAGRDGYTF.

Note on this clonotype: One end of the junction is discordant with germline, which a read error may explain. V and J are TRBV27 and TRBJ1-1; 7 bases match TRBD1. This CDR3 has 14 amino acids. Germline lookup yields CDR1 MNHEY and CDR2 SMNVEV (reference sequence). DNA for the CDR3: TGTGCCGGCGGGACAGAAGGTATTAGCACTGAAGTTTTCTTT. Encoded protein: CAGGTEGISTEVFF.